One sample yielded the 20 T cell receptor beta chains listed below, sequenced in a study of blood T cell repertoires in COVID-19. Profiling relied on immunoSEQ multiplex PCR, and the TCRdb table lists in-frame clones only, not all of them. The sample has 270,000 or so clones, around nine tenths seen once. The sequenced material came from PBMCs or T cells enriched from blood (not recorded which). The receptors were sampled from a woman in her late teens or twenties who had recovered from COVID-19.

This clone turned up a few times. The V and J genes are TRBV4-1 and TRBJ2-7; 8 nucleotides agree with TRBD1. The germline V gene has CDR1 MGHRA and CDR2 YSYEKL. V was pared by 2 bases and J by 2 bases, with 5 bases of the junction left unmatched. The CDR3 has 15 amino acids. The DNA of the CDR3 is TGCGCCAGCAGCCAACTTGACAGGGGAACCTACGAGCAGTACTTC. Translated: CASSQLDRGTYEQYF.

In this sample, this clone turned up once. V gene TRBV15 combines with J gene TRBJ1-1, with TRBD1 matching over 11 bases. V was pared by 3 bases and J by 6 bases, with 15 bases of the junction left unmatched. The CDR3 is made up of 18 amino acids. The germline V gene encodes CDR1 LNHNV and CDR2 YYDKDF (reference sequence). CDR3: CATSSFLWTGGAGAEAFF. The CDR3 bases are TGTGCCACCAGCAGTTTCCTATGGACAGGGGGCGCGGGAGCTGAAGCTTTCTTT.

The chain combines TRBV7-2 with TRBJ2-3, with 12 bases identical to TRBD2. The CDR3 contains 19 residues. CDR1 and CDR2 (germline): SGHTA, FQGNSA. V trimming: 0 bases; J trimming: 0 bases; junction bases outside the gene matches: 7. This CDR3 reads CASSLARLAGVTSTDTQYF. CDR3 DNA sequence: TGTGCCAGCAGCTTAGCGCGACTAGCGGGAGTCACTAGCACAGATACGCAGTATTTT.

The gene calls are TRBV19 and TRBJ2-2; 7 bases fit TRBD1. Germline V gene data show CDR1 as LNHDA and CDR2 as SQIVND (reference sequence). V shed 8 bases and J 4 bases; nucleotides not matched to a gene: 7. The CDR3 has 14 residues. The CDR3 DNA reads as TGTGCCAGTGGGATGACAGGGCCCACCGGGGAGCTGTTTTTT. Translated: CASGMTGPTGELFF.

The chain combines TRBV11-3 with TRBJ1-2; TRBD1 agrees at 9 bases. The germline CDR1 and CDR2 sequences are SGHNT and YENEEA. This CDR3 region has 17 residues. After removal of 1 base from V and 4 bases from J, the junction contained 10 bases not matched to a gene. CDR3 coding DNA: TGTGCCAGCAGCTTAGCAGGGATGGGGACAGGGACCTATGGCTACACCTTC. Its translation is CASSLAGMGTGTYGYTF.

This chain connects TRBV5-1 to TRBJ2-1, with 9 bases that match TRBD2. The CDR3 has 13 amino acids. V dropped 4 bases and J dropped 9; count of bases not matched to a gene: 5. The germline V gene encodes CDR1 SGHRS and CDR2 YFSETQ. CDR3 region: CASSPAGGGEQFF. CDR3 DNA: TGCGCCAGCAGCCCAGCGGGGGGCGGTGAGCAGTTCTTC. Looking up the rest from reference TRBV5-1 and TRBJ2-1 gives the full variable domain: KAGVTQTPRYLIKTRGQQVTLSCSPISGHRSVSWYQQTPGQGLQFLFEYFSETQRNKGNFPGRFSGRQFSNSRSEMNVSTLELGDSALYLCASSPAGGGEQFFGPGTRLTVL.

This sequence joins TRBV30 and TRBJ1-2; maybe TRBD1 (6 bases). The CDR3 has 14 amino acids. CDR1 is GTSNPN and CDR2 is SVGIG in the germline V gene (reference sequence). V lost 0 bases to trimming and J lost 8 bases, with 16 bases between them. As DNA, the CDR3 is TGTGCCTGGAGTGTGAGGCAGGGGATTAGAGGCTACACCTTC. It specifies CAWSVRQGIRGYTF.

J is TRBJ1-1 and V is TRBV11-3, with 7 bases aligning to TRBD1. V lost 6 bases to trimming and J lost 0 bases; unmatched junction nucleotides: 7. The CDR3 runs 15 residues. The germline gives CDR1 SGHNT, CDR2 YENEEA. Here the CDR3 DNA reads TGTGCCAGCAGTCGAACAGGGGAGGTGAACACTGAAGCTTTCTTT. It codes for CASSRTGEVNTEAFF.

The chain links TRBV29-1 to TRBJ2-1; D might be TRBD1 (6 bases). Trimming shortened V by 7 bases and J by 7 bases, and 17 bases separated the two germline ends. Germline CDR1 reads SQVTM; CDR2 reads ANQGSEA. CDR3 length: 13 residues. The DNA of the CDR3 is TGCAGCGGGGGGACCAGAACAGGGAATGAGCAGTTCTTC. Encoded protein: CSGGTRTGNEQFF.

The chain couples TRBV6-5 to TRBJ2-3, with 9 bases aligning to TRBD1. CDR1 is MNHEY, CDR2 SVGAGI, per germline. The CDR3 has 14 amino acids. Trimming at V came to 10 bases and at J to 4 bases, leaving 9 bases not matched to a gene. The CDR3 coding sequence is TGTGCCACGTGGACAGGGGAGGTCGCAGATACGCAGTATTTT. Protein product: CATWTGEVADTQYF.

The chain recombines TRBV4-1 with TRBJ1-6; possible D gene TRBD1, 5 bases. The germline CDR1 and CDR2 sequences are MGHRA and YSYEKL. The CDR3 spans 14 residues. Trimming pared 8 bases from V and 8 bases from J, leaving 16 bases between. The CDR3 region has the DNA TGCGCCAGCGGGGGAGGGTCCAACGATTCACCCCTCCACTTT. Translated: CASGGGSNDSPLHF.

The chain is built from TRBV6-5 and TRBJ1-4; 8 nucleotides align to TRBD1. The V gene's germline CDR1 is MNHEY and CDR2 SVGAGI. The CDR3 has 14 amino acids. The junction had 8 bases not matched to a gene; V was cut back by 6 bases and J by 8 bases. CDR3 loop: CASSRGQGTEKLFF. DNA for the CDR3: TGTGCCAGCAGCAGAGGACAGGGCACCGAAAAACTGTTTTTT.

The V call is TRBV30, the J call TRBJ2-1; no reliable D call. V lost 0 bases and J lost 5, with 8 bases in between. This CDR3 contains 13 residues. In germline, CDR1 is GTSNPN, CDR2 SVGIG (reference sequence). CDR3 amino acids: CAWSVHKNNEQFF. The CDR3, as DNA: TGTGCCTGGAGTGTACACAAGAACAATGAGCAGTTCTTC.

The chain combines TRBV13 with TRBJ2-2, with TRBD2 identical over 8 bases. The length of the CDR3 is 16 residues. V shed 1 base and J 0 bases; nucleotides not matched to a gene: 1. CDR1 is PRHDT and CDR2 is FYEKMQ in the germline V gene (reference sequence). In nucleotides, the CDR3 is TGTGCCAGCAGCTTAGATAGCGGGACGAACACCGGGGAGCTGTTTTTT. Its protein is CASSLDSGTNTGELFF.

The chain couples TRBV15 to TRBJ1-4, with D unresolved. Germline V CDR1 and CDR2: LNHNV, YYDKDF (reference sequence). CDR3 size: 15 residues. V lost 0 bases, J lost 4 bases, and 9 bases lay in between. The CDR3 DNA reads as TGTGCCACCAGCAGAGAATCGTTATTTAATGAAAAACTGTTTTTT. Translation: CATSRESLFNEKLFF.

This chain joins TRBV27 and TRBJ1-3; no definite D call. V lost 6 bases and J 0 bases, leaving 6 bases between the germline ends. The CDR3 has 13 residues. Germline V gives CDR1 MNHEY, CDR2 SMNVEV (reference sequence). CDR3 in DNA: TGTGCCAGCAGCCCCGGCTCTGGAAACACCATATATTTT. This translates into CASSPGSGNTIYF.

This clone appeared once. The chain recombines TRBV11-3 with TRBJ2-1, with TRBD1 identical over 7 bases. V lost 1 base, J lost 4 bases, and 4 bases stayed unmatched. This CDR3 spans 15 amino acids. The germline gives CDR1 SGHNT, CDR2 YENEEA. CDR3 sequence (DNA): TGTGCCAGCAGCTTAGGGGGACAGTTTTACAATGAGCAGTTCTTC. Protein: CASSLGGQFYNEQFF.

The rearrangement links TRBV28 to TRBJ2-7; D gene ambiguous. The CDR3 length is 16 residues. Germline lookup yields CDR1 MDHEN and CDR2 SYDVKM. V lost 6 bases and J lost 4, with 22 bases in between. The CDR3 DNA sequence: TGTGCCAGCAGGCCCCCGTGGGCCGCCGACCGTTACGAGCAGTACTTC. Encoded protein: CASRPPWAADRYEQYF.

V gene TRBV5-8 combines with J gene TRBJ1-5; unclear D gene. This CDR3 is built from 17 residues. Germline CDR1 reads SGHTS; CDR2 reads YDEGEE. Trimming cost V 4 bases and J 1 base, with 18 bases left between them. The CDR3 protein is CASSPSGGFASNQPQHF. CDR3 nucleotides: TGTGCCAGCAGCCCGAGCGGCGGGTTCGCGAGCAATCAGCCCCAGCATTTT.

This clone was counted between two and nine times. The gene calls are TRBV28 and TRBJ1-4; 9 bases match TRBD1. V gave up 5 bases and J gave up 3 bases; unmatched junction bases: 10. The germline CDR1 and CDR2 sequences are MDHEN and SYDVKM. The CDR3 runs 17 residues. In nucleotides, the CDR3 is TGTGCCAGCAGTCCTCCCGGGACAGGGTTATCTAATGAAAAACTGTTTTTT. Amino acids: CASSPPGTGLSNEKLFF. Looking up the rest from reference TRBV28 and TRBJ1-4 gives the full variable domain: DVKVTQSSRYLVKRTGEKVFLECVQDMDHENMFWYRQDPGLGLRLIYFSYDVKMKEKGDIPEGYSVSREKKERFSLILESASTNQTSMYLCASSPPGTGLSNEKLFFGSGTQLSVL.